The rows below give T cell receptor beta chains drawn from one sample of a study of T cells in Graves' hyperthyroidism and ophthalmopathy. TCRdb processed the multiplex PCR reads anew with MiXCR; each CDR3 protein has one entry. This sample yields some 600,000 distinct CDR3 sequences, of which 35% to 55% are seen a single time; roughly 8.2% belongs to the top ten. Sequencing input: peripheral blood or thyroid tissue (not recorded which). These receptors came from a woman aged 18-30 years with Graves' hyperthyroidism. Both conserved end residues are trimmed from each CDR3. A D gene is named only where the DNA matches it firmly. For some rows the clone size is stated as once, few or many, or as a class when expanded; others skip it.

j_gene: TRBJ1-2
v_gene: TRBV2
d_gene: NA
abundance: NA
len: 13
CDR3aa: ASSLSTELNYGYT

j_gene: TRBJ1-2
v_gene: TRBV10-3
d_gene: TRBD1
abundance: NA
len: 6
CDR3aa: AIGQGS

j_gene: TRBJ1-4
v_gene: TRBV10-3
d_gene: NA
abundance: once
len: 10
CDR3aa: AISSQGEKLF

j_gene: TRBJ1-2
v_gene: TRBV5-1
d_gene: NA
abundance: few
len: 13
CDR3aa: ASSLDGPTNYGYT

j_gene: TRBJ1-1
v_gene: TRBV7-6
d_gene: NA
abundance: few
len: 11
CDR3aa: ATANTFNTEAF

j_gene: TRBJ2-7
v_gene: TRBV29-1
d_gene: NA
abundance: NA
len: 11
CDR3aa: SGVSGGTYEQY

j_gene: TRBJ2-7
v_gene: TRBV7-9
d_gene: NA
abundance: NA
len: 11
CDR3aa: ASSGGDWYEQY

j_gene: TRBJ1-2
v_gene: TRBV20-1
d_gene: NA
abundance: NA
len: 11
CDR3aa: SATQSFVIGYT

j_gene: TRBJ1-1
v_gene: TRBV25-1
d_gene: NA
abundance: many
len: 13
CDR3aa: ASSESQYLTGWAF

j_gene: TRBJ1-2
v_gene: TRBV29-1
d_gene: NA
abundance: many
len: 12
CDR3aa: SAAGRNQHYGYT

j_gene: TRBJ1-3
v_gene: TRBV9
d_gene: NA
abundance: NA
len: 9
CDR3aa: ASSATDTIY

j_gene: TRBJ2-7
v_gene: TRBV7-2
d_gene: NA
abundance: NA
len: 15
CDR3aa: ASSLDGRGLQNYEQY

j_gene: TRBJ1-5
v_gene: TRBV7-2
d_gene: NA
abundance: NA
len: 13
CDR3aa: ASSLEGFGGEPQH

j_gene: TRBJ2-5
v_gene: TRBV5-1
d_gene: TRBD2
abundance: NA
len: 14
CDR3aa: ASSLILAGTEETQY

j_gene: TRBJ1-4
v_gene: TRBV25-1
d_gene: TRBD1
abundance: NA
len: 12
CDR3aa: ASSYGTGYEKLF

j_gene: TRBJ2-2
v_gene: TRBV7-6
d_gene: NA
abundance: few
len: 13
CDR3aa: ASSFKGGKAGELF

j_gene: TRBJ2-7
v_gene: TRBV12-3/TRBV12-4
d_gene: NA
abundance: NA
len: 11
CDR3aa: ASSSGHAYEQY

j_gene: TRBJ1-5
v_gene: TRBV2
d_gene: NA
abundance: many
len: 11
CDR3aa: AIRDDRNQPQH

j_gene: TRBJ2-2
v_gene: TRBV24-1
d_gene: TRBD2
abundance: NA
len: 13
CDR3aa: ATNGGGPNTGELF

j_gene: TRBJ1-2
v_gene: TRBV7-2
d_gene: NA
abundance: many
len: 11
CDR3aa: ASSAGQVYGYT

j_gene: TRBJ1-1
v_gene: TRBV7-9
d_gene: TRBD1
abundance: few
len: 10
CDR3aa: ASSYGTAEAF

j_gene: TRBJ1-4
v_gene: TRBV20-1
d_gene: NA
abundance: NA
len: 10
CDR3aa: SARGQAEKLF

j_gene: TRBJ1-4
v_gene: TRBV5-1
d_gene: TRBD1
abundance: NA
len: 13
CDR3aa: ASSLTGGSGEKLF

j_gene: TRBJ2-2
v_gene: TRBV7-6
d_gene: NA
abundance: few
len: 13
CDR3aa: ASRQPGDRVGELF

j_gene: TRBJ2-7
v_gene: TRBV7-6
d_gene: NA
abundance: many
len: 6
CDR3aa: LPSEQY

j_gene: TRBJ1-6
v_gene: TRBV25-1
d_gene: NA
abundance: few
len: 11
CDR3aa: ASSGGANSPLH

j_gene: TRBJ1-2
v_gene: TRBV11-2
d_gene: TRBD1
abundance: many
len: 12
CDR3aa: ASSLVRGADGYT

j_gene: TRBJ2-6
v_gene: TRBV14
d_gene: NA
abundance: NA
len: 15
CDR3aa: ASSRSTGADGANVLT

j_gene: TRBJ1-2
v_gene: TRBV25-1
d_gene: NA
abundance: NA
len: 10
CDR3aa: ASSDSGFGYT

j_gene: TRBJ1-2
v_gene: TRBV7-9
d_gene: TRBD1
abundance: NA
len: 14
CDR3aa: ASSPSGQGYEHGYT

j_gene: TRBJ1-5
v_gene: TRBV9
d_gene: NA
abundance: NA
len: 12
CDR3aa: ASSPRDGLSTQH

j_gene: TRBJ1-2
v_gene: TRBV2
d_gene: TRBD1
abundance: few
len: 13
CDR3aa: ASSQDLTGGYGYT

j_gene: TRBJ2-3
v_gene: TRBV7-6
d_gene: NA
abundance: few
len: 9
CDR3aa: ASPSTDTQY

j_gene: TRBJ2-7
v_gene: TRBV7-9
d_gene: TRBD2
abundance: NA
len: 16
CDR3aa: ASNTTLPTSGSSYEQY

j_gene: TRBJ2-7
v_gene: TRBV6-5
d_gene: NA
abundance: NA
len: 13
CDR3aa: ASRYVPPHSYEQY

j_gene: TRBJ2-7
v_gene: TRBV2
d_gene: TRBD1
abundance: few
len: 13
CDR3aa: ASTQTGQGSGEQY

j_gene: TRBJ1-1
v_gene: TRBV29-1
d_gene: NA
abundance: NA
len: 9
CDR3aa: RDRPNTEAF

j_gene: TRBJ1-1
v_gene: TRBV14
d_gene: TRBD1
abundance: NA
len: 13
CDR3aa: ASSKTGDSNTEAF

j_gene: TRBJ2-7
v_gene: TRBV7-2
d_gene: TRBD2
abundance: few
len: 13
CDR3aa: ASSPLAGGPHEQY

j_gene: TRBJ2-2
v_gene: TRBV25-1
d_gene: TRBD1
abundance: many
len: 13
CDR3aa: ASSVQGASTGELF

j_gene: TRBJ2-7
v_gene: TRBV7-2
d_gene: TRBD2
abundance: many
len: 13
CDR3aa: ASSWTSGRAYEQY

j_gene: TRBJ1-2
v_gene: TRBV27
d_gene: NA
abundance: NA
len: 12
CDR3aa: ASSLSVEGDGYT

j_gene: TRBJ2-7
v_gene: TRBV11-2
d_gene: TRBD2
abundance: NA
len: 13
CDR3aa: ASSLSRLASYEQY

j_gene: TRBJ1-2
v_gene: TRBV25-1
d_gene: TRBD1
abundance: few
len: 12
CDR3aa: ASRGTGGIYGYT

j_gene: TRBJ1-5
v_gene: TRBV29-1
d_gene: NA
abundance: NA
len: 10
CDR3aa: SLGQGRQPQH

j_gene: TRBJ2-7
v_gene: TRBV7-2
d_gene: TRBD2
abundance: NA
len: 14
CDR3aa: ASSFGGGRTGYEQY

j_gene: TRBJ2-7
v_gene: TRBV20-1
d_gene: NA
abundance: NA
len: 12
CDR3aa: SARFPGGFYEQY